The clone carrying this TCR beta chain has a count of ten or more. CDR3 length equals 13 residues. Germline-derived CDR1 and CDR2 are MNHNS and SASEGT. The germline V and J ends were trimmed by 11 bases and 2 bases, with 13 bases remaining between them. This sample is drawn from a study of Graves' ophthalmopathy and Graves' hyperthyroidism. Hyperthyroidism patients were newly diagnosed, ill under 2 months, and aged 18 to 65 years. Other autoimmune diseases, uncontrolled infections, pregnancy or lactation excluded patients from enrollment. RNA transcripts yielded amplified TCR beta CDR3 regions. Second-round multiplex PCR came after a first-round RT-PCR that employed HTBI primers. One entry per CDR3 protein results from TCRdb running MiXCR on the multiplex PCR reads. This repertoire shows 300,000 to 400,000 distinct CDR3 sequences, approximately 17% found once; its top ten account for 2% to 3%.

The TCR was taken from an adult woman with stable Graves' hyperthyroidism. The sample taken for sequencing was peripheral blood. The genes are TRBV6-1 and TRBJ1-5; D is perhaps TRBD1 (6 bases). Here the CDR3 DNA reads TGTGCCGGGGGGGCCAGGGGCAATCAGCCCCAGCATTTT. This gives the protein CAGGARGNQPQHF.